This T cell receptor beta chain was documented in a study of human CD8 memory T cell subsets. TCR beta was sequenced from UMI-tagged 5' RACE libraries. The authors' processing: Between 3,000 and 18,000 functional CDR3 beta clonotypes were found per TCR beta library. TCRdb re-called the 5' RACE reads and shows each CDR3 protein once, DNA omitted. These V and J calls originate from TCRdb's pipeline instead of the authors' own analysis. The sample data list around 7,300 distinct CDR3 sequences. From germline, CDR1 is SEHNR and CDR2 FQNEAQ (reference sequence). CDR3 length: 13 amino acids. With regard to this clonotype: Its specificity is unknown.

Total CD8+ T cells underwent enrichment via negative magnetic separation. Study observations and caveats: T cell repertoires from the stem-like memory and precursor exhausted subsets showed minimal mutual overlap. Stem-like memory T cells matched precursor exhausted T cells in high diversity, which effector memory cells lacked.

Sequencing used CD8+ T cells from PBMCs. The clonotype was recovered from a human donor in good health. The chain combines TRBV7-9 with TRBJ2-3; TCRdb gives TRBD2 as the D gene, but with no DNA this cannot be confirmed. The CDR3 sequence is CASSRDSTDTQYF.